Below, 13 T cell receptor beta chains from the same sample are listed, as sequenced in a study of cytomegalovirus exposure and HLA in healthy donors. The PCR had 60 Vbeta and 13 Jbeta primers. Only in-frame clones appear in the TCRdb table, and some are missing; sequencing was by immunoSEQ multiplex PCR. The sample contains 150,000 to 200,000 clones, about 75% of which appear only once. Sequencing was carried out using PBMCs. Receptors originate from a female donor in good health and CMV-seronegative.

The CDR3 bases are TGTGCCAGCAGGGGAACTAGCGCTAGCACAGATACGCAGTATTTT. Its protein is CASRGTSASTDTQYF. The chain is built from TRBV2 and TRBJ2-3; the match to TRBD2 covers 7 bases. The ends lost 6 bases at V and 0 bases at J; junction bases unmatched: 6. Germline CDR1 and CDR2: SNHLY and FYNNEI. This CDR3 has 15 amino acids.

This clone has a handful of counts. In nucleotides, the CDR3 is TGTGCCAGCACCCCCACTAGCGGGGGGACCTACGAGCAGTACTTC. Its translation: CASTPTSGGTYEQYF. The chain recombines TRBV5-4 with TRBJ2-7; 12 bases line up with TRBD2. The CDR3 loop spans 15 amino acids. Germline V lookup: CDR1 SGHNT, CDR2 YYREEE (reference sequence). The V and J ends lost 6 bases and 2 bases, in that order; junction bases with no gene match: 6.

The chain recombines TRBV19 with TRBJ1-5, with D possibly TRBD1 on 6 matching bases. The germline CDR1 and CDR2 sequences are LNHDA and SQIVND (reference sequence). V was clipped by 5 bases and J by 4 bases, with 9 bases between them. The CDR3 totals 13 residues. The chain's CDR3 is CASSGTINQPQHF. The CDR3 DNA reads TGTGCCAGTAGTGGGACAATAAATCAGCCCCAGCATTTT.

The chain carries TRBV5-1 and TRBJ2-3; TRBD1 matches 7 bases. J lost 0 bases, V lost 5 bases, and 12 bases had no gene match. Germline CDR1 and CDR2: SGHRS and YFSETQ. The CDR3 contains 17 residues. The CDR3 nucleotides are TGCGCCAGCAGTCCCGAGAGTAGGGACAGTAGCACAGATACGCAGTATTTT. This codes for CASSPESRDSSTDTQYF.

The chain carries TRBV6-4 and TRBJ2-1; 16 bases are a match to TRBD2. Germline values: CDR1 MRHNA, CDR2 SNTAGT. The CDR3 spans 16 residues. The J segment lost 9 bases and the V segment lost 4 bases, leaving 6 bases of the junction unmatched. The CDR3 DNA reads TGTGCCAGCAGTGGCGGGACTAGCGGGGGGGCCAGTGAGCAGTTCTTC. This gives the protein CASSGGTSGGASEQFF.

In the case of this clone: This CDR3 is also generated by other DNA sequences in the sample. CDR3 in amino acids: CASSLETGSGNTIYF. In DNA, the CDR3 is TGCGCCAGCAGCTTGGAGACAGGGTCGGGAAACACCATATATTTT. This rearrangement joins TRBV5-1 to TRBJ1-3; 7 nucleotides align to TRBD1. CDR1 and CDR2 (germline): SGHRS, YFSETQ. The CDR3 loop spans 15 amino acids. The V and J ends lost 0 bases and 4 bases, in that order; junction bases with no gene match: 4.

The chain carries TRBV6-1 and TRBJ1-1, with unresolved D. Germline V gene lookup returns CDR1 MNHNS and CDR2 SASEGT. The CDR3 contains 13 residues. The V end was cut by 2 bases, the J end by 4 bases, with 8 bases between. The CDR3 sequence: CASSEMSVTEAFF. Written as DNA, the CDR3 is TGTGCCAGCAGTGAAATGTCGGTCACTGAAGCTTTCTTT.

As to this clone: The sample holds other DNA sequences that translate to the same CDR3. The CDR3 DNA reads as TGTGCCTGGAGTGGGACTCTGAACACCGGGGAGCTGTTTTTT. It specifies CAWSGTLNTGELFF. This chain connects TRBV30 to TRBJ2-2; perhaps TRBD2 as D (5 bases). The V gene's germline CDR1 is GTSNPN and CDR2 SVGIG (reference sequence). This CDR3 is built from 14 residues. Trimming stripped 1 base from V and 1 base from J, with 7 bases between. Based on the CDR3 plus reference TRBV30 and TRBJ2-2, the full variable domain is SQTIHQWPATLVQPVGSPLSLECTVEGTSNPNLYWYRQAAGRGLQLLFYSVGIGQISSEVPQNLSASRPQDRQFILSSKKLLLSDSGFYLCAWSGTLNTGELFFGEGSRLTVL.

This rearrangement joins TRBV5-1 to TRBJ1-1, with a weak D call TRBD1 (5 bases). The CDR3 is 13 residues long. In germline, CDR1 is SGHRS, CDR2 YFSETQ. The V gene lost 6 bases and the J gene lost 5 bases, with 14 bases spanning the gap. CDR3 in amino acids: CASTPGQRTEAFF. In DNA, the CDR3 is TGCGCCAGCACCCCAGGGCAGAGGACTGAAGCTTTCTTT.

DNA of the CDR3: TGCGCCAGCTTCGGACAGGGGTTTAATGGCTACACCTTC. Residues: CASFGQGFNGYTF. This sequence joins TRBV5-1 and TRBJ1-2; 9 nucleotides align to TRBD1. Trimming removed 7 bases from V and 6 bases from J; junction bases left unmatched: 7. Germline V gene lookup returns CDR1 SGHRS and CDR2 YFSETQ. The CDR3 covers 13 residues.

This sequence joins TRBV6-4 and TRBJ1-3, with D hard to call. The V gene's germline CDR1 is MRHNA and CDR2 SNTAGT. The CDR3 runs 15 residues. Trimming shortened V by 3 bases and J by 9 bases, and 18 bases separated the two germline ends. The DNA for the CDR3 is TGTGCCAGCAGTGAAAGCGCAAACATGCGGGGCACCATATATTTT. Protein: CASSESANMRGTIYF.

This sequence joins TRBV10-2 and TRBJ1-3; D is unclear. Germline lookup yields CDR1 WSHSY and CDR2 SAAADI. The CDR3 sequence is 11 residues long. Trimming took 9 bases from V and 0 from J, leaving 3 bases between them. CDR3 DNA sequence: TGCGCCAGTAGCTCTGGAAACACCATATATTTT. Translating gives CASSSGNTIYF.

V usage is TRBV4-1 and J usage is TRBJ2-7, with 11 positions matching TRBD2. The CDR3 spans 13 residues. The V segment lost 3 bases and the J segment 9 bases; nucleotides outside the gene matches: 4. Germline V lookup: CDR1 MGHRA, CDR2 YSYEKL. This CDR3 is CASSQVAGGLQYF. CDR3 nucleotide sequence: TGCGCCAGCAGCCAGGTAGCGGGGGGGCTGCAGTACTTC.